These T cell receptor beta chains were read from a single sample in a study of control samples from healthy donors and cancer patients. Method: immunoSEQ multiplex PCR; TCRdb's copy keeps in-frame clones and lacks some. The sample yields under 200,000 clones, roughly 89% seen once. The sample taken for sequencing was blood. The receptors were gathered from a young woman in good health. CDR3s include the opening cysteine and the closing phenylalanine or tryptophan. Each record gives: clone size, V gene, J gene, CDR3 length, D gene, CDR3 DNA, CDR3 protein. A D gene is named only where the DNA matches it firmly. Size is omitted from some rows. Given values are once, few, many or a class for expanded clones.

.,TRBV28,TRBJ2-5,13,.,TGTGCCAGCATTACCAGACGGGGAGAGACCCAGTACTTC,CASITRRGETQYF
.,TRBV7-9,TRBJ2-5,16,TRBD1,TGTGCCAGCAGCCCGACAGACAGGGGTGGGGCAGAGACCCAGTACTTC,CASSPTDRGGAETQYF
.,TRBV12-5,TRBJ1-5,20,TRBD1,TGTGCTAGTGGTTTAGACGTCCGGGACAGGGGGGTTCGTAGCAATCAGCCCCAGCATTTT,CASGLDVRDRGVRSNQPQHF
few,TRBV5-4,TRBJ2-7,14,TRBD2,TGTGCCAGCAGCTTAGCAGCGGGAGTTTACGAGCAGTACTTC,CASSLAAGVYEQYF
.,TRBV30,TRBJ1-5,13,TRBD1,TGTGCCTGGAGTGTACAGGGGAGACAGCCCCAGCATTTT,CAWSVQGRQPQHF
.,TRBV18,TRBJ2-2,14,.,TGTGCCAGCTCACCACCGAGGGATACCGGGGAGCTGTTTTTT,CASSPPRDTGELFF
.,TRBV25-1,TRBJ1-1,14,.,TGTGCCAGCAGTGAATTCTACCCGACCACTGAAGCTTTCTTT,CASSEFYPTTEAFF
once,TRBV28,TRBJ2-3,13,.,TGTGCCAGCGGGGGAAGGGGCACAGATACGCAGTATTTT,CASGGRGTDTQYF
.,TRBV6-5,TRBJ2-7,14,TRBD1,TGTGCCAGCAGTAGACAGGGCTACTCCTACGAGCAGTACTTC,CASSRQGYSYEQYF
.,TRBV7-9,TRBJ2-3,14,TRBD2,TGTGCCAGCAGCTTCTTGGTAGCGGGAGATACGCAGTATTTT,CASSFLVAGDTQYF
.,TRBV27,TRBJ2-2,13,TRBD1,TGTGCCAGCCAGGGGGTGAACACCGGGGAGCTGTTTTTT,CASQGVNTGELFF
.,TRBV21-1,TRBJ1-5,16,.,TGTGCCAGCAGCAAAACATCCCAAGGTAGCAATCAGCCCCAGCATTTT,CASSKTSQGSNQPQHF
.,TRBV11-3,TRBJ2-7,13,.,TGTGCCAGCAGCGCAGGCGGATCCTACGAGCAGTACTTC,CASSAGGSYEQYF
.,TRBV2,TRBJ1-5,15,.,TGTGCCAGCAGTCCGGAGACAGGAGGGAATCAGCCCCAGCATTTT,CASSPETGGNQPQHF
.,TRBV9,TRBJ1-3,15,.,TGTGCCAGCAGCGTAGTGGCAGGGGTAGGAAACACCATATATTTT,CASSVVAGVGNTIYF